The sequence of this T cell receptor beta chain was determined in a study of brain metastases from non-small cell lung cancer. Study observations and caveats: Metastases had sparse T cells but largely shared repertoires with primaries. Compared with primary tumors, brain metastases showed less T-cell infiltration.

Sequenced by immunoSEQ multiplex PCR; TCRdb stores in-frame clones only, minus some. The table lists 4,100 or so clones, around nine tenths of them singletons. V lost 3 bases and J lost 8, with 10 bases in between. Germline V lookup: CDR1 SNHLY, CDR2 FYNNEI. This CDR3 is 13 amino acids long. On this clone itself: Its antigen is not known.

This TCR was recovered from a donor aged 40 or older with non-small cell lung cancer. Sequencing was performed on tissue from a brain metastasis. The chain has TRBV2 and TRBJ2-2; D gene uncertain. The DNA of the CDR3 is TGTGCCAGCAGTGAGGTTCCTCGGGGGGAGCTGTTTTTT. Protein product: CASSEVPRGELFF.